The 17 T cell receptor beta chains listed next were all sequenced from one sample in a study of blood T cells in healthy people across ages. Primers used in a second PCR of about 6 to 11 cycles were a sample-barcoded 5' primer and a J-beta primer mix. Using its own MiXCR run on the 5' RACE reads, TCRdb lists one record per CDR3 protein. The sample records some 900,000 distinct CDR3 sequences, under 35% being singletons. Sequenced: blood. The source of these receptors is a woman of 80 years or more in good health.

This clonotype came up many times. The rearrangement uses TRBV10-1 and TRBJ2-1, with 7 bases matching TRBD2. The CDR3 runs 15 residues. With V trimmed by 4 bases and J by 0 bases, 3 bases remained unmatched. Germline loops: CDR1 WNHNN, CDR2 SYGVQD (reference sequence). The CDR3 reads CASSASSGSYNEQFF. CDR3 DNA sequence: TGCGCCAGCAGTGCGTCTAGCGGCTCCTACAATGAGCAGTTCTTC.

V gene TRBV2 combines with J gene TRBJ1-2, with D perhaps TRBD1 (6 bases). Trimming removed 10 bases at V and 5 bases at J, with 23 bases between. The CDR3 runs to 15 residues. Germline lookup yields CDR1 SNHLY and CDR2 FYNNEI. CDR3 protein: CATTYRASPLYGYTF. CDR3 coding DNA: TGTGCCACAACGTACAGGGCGAGTCCGCTTTATGGCTACACCTTC.

This clonotype was seen many times. CDR3 in DNA: TGTGCCAGCAGTGAAAGTAGCGGGGGACGGGATACGCAGTATTTT. Translated, it gives CASSESSGGRDTQYF. The gene calls are TRBV6-1 and TRBJ2-3; 9 positions agree with TRBD2. V dropped 2 bases and J dropped 6; count of bases not matched to a gene: 6. CDR1 and CDR2 from the germline V gene are MNHNS and SASEGT. The CDR3 runs to 15 residues.

The chain has TRBV11-2 and TRBJ1-3; D remains ambiguous. CDR1 SGHAT and CDR2 FQNNGV come from the germline V gene. This CDR3 has 16 residues. V lost 1 base and J lost 0, with 10 bases in between. This chain's CDR3 is CASSLAHSSSGNTIYF. CDR3 DNA: TGTGCCAGCAGCTTAGCCCATTCGAGCTCTGGAAACACCATATATTTT.

The chain recombines TRBV18 with TRBJ1-5, with 9 positions matching TRBD1. Losses at the gene ends were 4 bases for V and 0 bases for J; bases not matched to a gene: 10. Germline CDR1 reads KGHSH; CDR2 reads LQKENI. CDR3 size: 18 residues. The CDR3 region is CASSLRDREFASNQPQHF. DNA of the CDR3: TGTGCCAGCTCACTCCGGGACAGGGAATTCGCTAGCAATCAGCCCCAGCATTTT.

This clonotype was observed a handful of times. The chain is built from TRBV5-4 and TRBJ2-3, with D perhaps matching TRBD1 (5 bases). CDR1 is SGHNT and CDR2 is YYREEE in the germline V gene (reference sequence). Deletions cut 2 bases from V and 7 bases from J, with 11 bases between. The CDR3 spans 13 residues. The CDR3 reads CASSFQRGNTQYF. DNA of the CDR3: TGTGCCAGCAGCTTCCAAAGGGGTAATACGCAGTATTTT.

The chain joins TRBV6-1 to TRBJ1-2; TRBD1 matches 8 bases. With V trimmed by 11 bases and J by 4 bases, 9 bases remained unmatched. CDR1 and CDR2 from the germline V gene are MNHNS and SASEGT. This CDR3 spans 13 amino acids. The CDR3 protein is CAGIEQGVYGYTF. The DNA for the CDR3 is TGTGCCGGCATAGAACAGGGGGTCTATGGCTACACCTTC.

This clonotype occurred many times. The chain joins TRBV20-1 to TRBJ1-2; a weak D match, TRBD1 (5 bases). Per the germline V gene, CDR1 is DFQATT and CDR2 is SNEGSKA (reference sequence). V lost 5 bases and J lost 2, with 15 bases in between. The CDR3 extends over 14 amino acids. The CDR3 protein is CSAAPGGVNYGYTF. In nucleotides, the CDR3 is TGCAGTGCTGCCCCCGGGGGAGTAAACTATGGCTACACCTTC.

This clonotype came up a few times. A read error may be the cause here, since a much bigger clone is one base away. The V gene is TRBV5-6, the J gene TRBJ2-7, with D possibly matching TRBD1 (6 bases). The CDR3 has 16 residues. CDR1 is SGHDT, CDR2 YYEEEE, per germline. V dropped 6 bases and J dropped 7 bases, with 26 bases sitting between them. The DNA of the CDR3 is TGTGCCAGCAACCATAGAGACAGGCAGAGGTACAATGAGCAGTACTTC. It codes for CASNHRDRQRYNEQYF.

A word on this clonotype: This may be a read error, as it is one base from a much larger clone. DNA for the CDR3: TGTGCTAGCAGCCGCTCCGGGATAGGCGAGACCCAGTACTTC. It yields the protein CASSRSGIGETQYF. The J gene is TRBJ2-7, the V gene TRBV7-7; tentative D call: TRBD2 (5 bases). With the DNA end fitting TRBJ2-5 better, the J assignment may be wrong. CDR1 and CDR2 (germline): SSHAT, FNYEAQ (reference sequence). The CDR3 spans 14 residues.

This clonotype turned up a few times. The DNA for the CDR3 is TGTGCCAGCAGCCCACATTCATCGGGAGTTGGAATCAATCAGCCCCAGCATTTT. It translates to CASSPHSSGVGINQPQHF. V is TRBV6-1 and J is TRBJ1-5; D gene uncertain. The CDR3 runs 18 residues. CDR1 and CDR2 from the germline V gene are MNHNS and SASEGT. Trimming stripped 6 bases from V and 3 bases from J, with 24 bases between.

This clonotype was picked up many times. The rearrangement links TRBV5-1 to TRBJ1-6; 9 bases map to TRBD1. V was pared by 1 base and J by 7 bases, with 3 bases of the junction left unmatched. CDR3 length equals 15 residues. CDR1 and CDR2 (germline): SGHRS, YFSETQ. DNA for the CDR3: TGCGCCAGCAGCTTGTCACAGGGGGCAAATTCACCCCTCCACTTT. Its protein is CASSLSQGANSPLHF. The variable domain in full, completed from reference TRBV5-1 and TRBJ1-6, reads KAGVTQTPRYLIKTRGQQVTLSCSPISGHRSVSWYQQTPGQGLQFLFEYFSETQRNKGNFPGRFSGRQFSNSRSEMNVSTLELGDSALYLCASSLSQGANSPLHFGNGTRLTVT.

Many counts were recorded for this clonotype. V and J are TRBV12-3 or TRBV12-4 and TRBJ1-2; TRBD1 agrees at 8 bases. V was pared by 7 bases and J by 1 base, with 5 bases of the junction left unmatched. The CDR3 is 14 amino acids. The CDR3 region has the DNA TGTGCCAGCACTCCGGGACAGGATAACTATGGCTACACCTTC. It specifies CASTPGQDNYGYTF.

This clonotype appeared many times. The CDR3 is CASSYSGRAETQYF. CDR3 nucleotides: TGTGCCAGCAGTTACAGTGGGAGGGCAGAGACCCAGTACTTC. The V gene is TRBV7-7, the J gene TRBJ2-5; 7 bases agree with TRBD2. The CDR3 has 14 amino acids. CDR1 and CDR2 (germline): SSHAT, FNYEAQ (reference sequence). Losses at the gene ends were 6 bases for V and 4 bases for J; bases not matched to a gene: 8.

The chain uses TRBV5-1 and TRBJ2-7; D may be TRBD1 (5 bases). The germline V gene has CDR1 SGHRS and CDR2 YFSETQ. The CDR3 is made up of 16 amino acids. Trimming pared 1 base from V and 1 base from J, leaving 15 bases between. CDR3 DNA sequence: TGCGCCAGCAGCTTGTTTGGGGCAGCTATTTCCTACGAGCAGTACTTC. This codes for CASSLFGAAISYEQYF.

This clonotype was observed at least ten times. The genes are TRBV6-5 and TRBJ2-7; 8 bases match TRBD2. The length of the CDR3 is 15 residues. Per the germline V gene, CDR1 is MNHEY and CDR2 is SVGAGI. J was trimmed by 2 bases and V by 2 bases; bases with no gene match: 5. The CDR3, as DNA: TGTGCCAGCAGTTACGGGCGGGGGGCTGCCTACGAGCAGTACTTC. Amino acid sequence: CASSYGRGAAYEQYF.

The rearrangement links TRBV6-2 or TRBV6-3 to TRBJ2-6, with a tentative D call TRBD1 (6 bases). Trimming stripped 4 bases from V and 0 bases from J, with 13 bases between. Germline lookup yields CDR1 MNHEY and CDR2 SVGEGT. This CDR3 is built from 17 residues. The CDR3 DNA follows: TGTGCCAGCAGTTCCCAGGGGCTTCCCTCTGGGGCCAACGTCCTGACTTTC. It yields the protein CASSSQGLPSGANVLTF.